The rows below give T cell receptor beta chains drawn from one sample of a study of control samples from healthy donors and cancer patients. The assay was immunoSEQ multiplex PCR, and TCRdb's table has in-frame clones only and misses some. The sample has about 140,000 clones; around 88% are singletons. Sequenced material: blood. These receptors were collected from a young man in good health. Each CDR3 is given without its conserved first and last residue.

v_call: TRBV6-5
j_call: TRBJ1-1
cdr3_length: 12
cdr3_aa: ASRRTGSATEAF

v_call: TRBV12-3/TRBV12-4
j_call: TRBJ2-1
cdr3_length: 9
cdr3_aa: ASSFGAPQF

v_call: TRBV9
j_call: TRBJ2-3
cdr3_length: 11
cdr3_aa: ASSVTSADTQY

v_call: TRBV3-1/TRBV3-2
j_call: TRBJ1-3
cdr3_length: 10
cdr3_aa: ASSHYRDTIY

v_call: TRBV6-5
j_call: TRBJ1-5
cdr3_length: 12
cdr3_aa: ASTNRGHSQPQH

v_call: TRBV9
j_call: TRBJ2-5
cdr3_length: 13
cdr3_aa: ASSVDGGGEETQY

v_call: TRBV28
j_call: TRBJ1-2
cdr3_length: 12
cdr3_aa: ASSSGGEDYGYT

v_call: TRBV28
j_call: TRBJ2-3
cdr3_length: 14
cdr3_aa: ASSLNMPVNTDTQY

v_call: TRBV30
j_call: TRBJ2-3
cdr3_length: 11
cdr3_aa: AWNRGGRNTQY

v_call: TRBV28
j_call: TRBJ1-5
cdr3_length: 13
cdr3_aa: ASKIRELVSQPQH

v_call: TRBV3-1/TRBV3-2
j_call: TRBJ2-3
cdr3_length: 17
cdr3_aa: ASSQIAGLAGKGTDTQY

v_call: TRBV7-2
j_call: TRBJ1-5
cdr3_length: 12
cdr3_aa: ASSPRGGDQPQH

v_call: TRBV3-1/TRBV3-2
j_call: TRBJ2-5
cdr3_length: 11
cdr3_aa: ASSHRGGETQY

v_call: TRBV12-3/TRBV12-4
j_call: TRBJ2-2
cdr3_length: 11
cdr3_aa: ASSLTGAGELF

v_call: TRBV4-2
j_call: TRBJ2-7
cdr3_length: 14
cdr3_aa: ASSQDLAGGTYEQY

v_call: TRBV4-1
j_call: TRBJ1-3
cdr3_length: 15
cdr3_aa: ASSRQGMVLSGNTIY

v_call: TRBV7-9
j_call: TRBJ1-4
cdr3_length: 14
cdr3_aa: ASSLVPGQDNEKLF

v_call: TRBV19
j_call: TRBJ1-1
cdr3_length: 11
cdr3_aa: ASETDTYSEAF

v_call: TRBV12-3/TRBV12-4
j_call: TRBJ2-1
cdr3_length: 10
cdr3_aa: ASRPQGWEQF

v_call: TRBV30
j_call: TRBJ2-7
cdr3_length: 11
cdr3_aa: AWSTGLGDEQY

v_call: TRBV18
j_call: TRBJ1-4
cdr3_length: 12
cdr3_aa: ASSPRGRDEKLF

v_call: TRBV1
j_call: TRBJ2-3
cdr3_length: 15
cdr3_aa: TSSQDIAGGPGDTQY

v_call: TRBV4-3
j_call: TRBJ2-3
cdr3_length: 15
cdr3_aa: ASSQVAGGLSTDTQY

v_call: TRBV5-4
j_call: TRBJ2-3
cdr3_length: 13
cdr3_aa: ASSAWGRDTDTQY

v_call: TRBV28
j_call: TRBJ2-2
cdr3_length: 13
cdr3_aa: ASSWTGKGPGELF

v_call: TRBV3-1/TRBV3-2
j_call: TRBJ1-2
cdr3_length: 12
cdr3_aa: ASGVRQGSYGYT

v_call: TRBV5-1
j_call: TRBJ2-1
cdr3_length: 15
cdr3_aa: ASSPPGGGPLQAEQF

v_call: TRBV7-9
j_call: TRBJ2-2
cdr3_length: 13
cdr3_aa: ASSLGAENTGELF

v_call: TRBV24-1
j_call: TRBJ2-1
cdr3_length: 13
cdr3_aa: ATSDAGTGTNEQF

v_call: TRBV28
j_call: TRBJ2-3
cdr3_length: 13
cdr3_aa: ASSLSSRVTDTQY

v_call: TRBV27
j_call: TRBJ2-3
cdr3_length: 14
cdr3_aa: ASSPLGGGVGDTQY

v_call: TRBV7-9
j_call: TRBJ2-1
cdr3_length: 11
cdr3_aa: ASSLLQQGAKF

v_call: TRBV27
j_call: TRBJ1-2
cdr3_length: 14
cdr3_aa: ASTQIGEGPAYGYT

v_call: TRBV7-7
j_call: TRBJ2-2
cdr3_length: 11
cdr3_aa: ASSFTGTGELF

v_call: TRBV7-9
j_call: TRBJ2-1
cdr3_length: 13
cdr3_aa: ASSLGSTSYNEQF

v_call: TRBV7-9
j_call: TRBJ1-5
cdr3_length: 13
cdr3_aa: ASSTTGGASQPQH

v_call: TRBV3-1/TRBV3-2
j_call: TRBJ2-3
cdr3_length: 11
cdr3_aa: ASSQAGADTQY

v_call: TRBV28
j_call: TRBJ2-7
cdr3_length: 13
cdr3_aa: ASSYDALQGGEQY

v_call: TRBV11-1
j_call: TRBJ2-1
cdr3_length: 13
cdr3_aa: ASSLLLGWDNEQF

v_call: TRBV9
j_call: TRBJ1-2
cdr3_length: 12
cdr3_aa: ASSEGQGGYGYT

v_call: TRBV7-3
j_call: TRBJ2-2
cdr3_length: 13
cdr3_aa: ASSPSRGITGELF

v_call: TRBV6-6
j_call: TRBJ2-7
cdr3_length: 13
cdr3_aa: ASRLTSGGDYEQY